This T cell receptor beta chain was captured in a study of blood T cell repertoires in COVID-19. Germline V gives CDR1 SQVTM, CDR2 ANQGSEA. The CDR3 is 12 amino acids. This table comes from immunoSEQ multiplex PCR, and its TCRdb copy is limited to in-frame clones, with some not included. The sample shows about 310,000 clones, around 90% of them seen only once. The TCR originated in a woman between 40 and 55 years old with COVID-19, enrolled during active disease. The V and J genes are TRBV29-1 and TRBJ2-2; 7 positions agree with TRBD1. Input material: peripheral blood. CDR3 residues: CGTRQGDGELFF. The CDR3 DNA follows: TGCGGTACGCGGCAGGGGGACGGGGAGCTGTTTTTT.